This is a list of T cell receptor beta chains from one sample in a study of T cell responses to AZD1222 COVID-19 vaccine. The table came from immunoSEQ multiplex PCR; TCRdb's copy has only in-frame clones and leaves some out. Of around 15,000 clones in the sample, approximately 80% were seen once. The material was peripheral blood, obtained 28 days after the second AZD1222 dose. Source of these receptors: an adult who received the AZD1222 COVID-19 vaccine. The CDR3 runs from the conserved cysteine through the conserved F or W. Each record gives: J gene, V gene, D gene, CDR3 protein. D genes are given only for firm matches.

TRBJ2-1,TRBV27,-,CASSVREAYNEQFF
TRBJ2-7,TRBV7-8,TRBD1,CASSQRQGVYEQYF
TRBJ1-1,TRBV7-8,-,CASSLGSIQMNTEAFF
TRBJ2-3,TRBV5-8,TRBD2,CASKKTGRGVRTDTQYF
TRBJ1-2,TRBV5-4,-,CASSLKSGANYGYTF
TRBJ1-2,TRBV9,TRBD1,CASSVQGARGLYGYTF
TRBJ2-1,TRBV18,TRBD2,CASSPTGTSGGVEQFF
TRBJ1-1,TRBV5-8,-,CASYLQYLNTEAFF
TRBJ1-4,TRBV5-4,-,CASSLNRAVNEKLFF
TRBJ2-2,TRBV27,-,CASSATGTTTGELFF
TRBJ2-1,TRBV11-2,-,CASSLDWAGRGDEQFF
TRBJ2-1,TRBV6-5,TRBD2,CASSSGLATNEQFF
TRBJ2-7,TRBV30,-,CAWSPGRSGQYF
TRBJ1-5,TRBV7-2,-,CASSLERGSNQPQHF
TRBJ1-2,TRBV18,-,CASSPGSGSGYGYTF